One sample yielded the 19 T cell receptor beta chains listed below, sequenced in a study of beta chain features in type 1 diabetes. Isolated RNA was reverse transcribed in full, so expressed TCRB transcripts were sequenced. Generated by immunoSEQ multiplex PCR, the TCRdb table keeps only in-frame clones and is missing some. The table lists 250,000 to 300,000 clones, approximately 8% of them singletons. Input material: central memory CD4+ T cells from blood. The receptors derive from a woman aged 18 to 35 in good health.

The gene calls are TRBV6-5 and TRBJ2-7; 8 bases line up with TRBD1. After removal of 8 bases from V and 2 bases from J, the junction contained 2 bases not matched to a gene. In germline, CDR1 is MNHEY, CDR2 SVGAGI. This CDR3 spans 12 amino acids. In DNA form, the CDR3 reads TGTGCCAGCGGCAGGGGGCCCTACGAGCAGTACTTC. Translation gives CASGRGPYEQYF.

The genes are TRBV5-6 and TRBJ1-2; D might be TRBD1 (5 bases). Trimming stripped 3 bases from V and 0 bases from J, with 15 bases between. Germline V CDR1 and CDR2: SGHDT, YYEEEE. There are 16 residues in the CDR3. The CDR3 sequence: CASSSFGGEANYGYTF. Written as DNA, the CDR3 is TGTGCCAGCAGCTCGTTTGGGGGGGAAGCTAACTATGGCTACACCTTC.

This clone appeared a few times. The chain couples TRBV5-1 to TRBJ2-2, with D perhaps assigned TRBD1 or TRBD2 (5 bases each). The CDR3 runs to 12 residues. Trimming left V 9 bases short and J 2 bases short, with 8 bases between. The germline V gene encodes CDR1 SGHRS and CDR2 YFSETQ. The CDR3 bases are TGCGCCACCCGGGACAACACCGGGGAGCTGTTTTTT. Its translation: CATRDNTGELFF.

This chain connects TRBV7-2 to TRBJ1-2; 8 bases are a match to TRBD1. The CDR3 is 15 amino acids. The trim removed 5 bases at V and 6 bases at J, leaving 11 bases unmatched. Germline values: CDR1 SGHTA, CDR2 FQGNSA. This chain's CDR3 is CASSRVLGQGNGYTF. Here the CDR3 DNA reads TGTGCCAGCAGCCGAGTATTAGGACAGGGTAATGGCTACACCTTC.

The chain employs TRBV6-6 and TRBJ1-5, with 7 bases that match TRBD1. Germline loops: CDR1 MNHNY, CDR2 SVGAGI (reference sequence). CDR3 length equals 15 residues. J gave up 9 bases and V 8 bases, and 16 bases lay outside the gene matches. CDR3 sequence: CASAPGTVSLGPQHF. CDR3 sequence (DNA): TGTGCCAGCGCCCCCGGGACAGTCTCCTTGGGGCCCCAGCATTTT.

This chain links TRBV30 with TRBJ2-3, with 9 bases lining up with TRBD2. Germline V gene sequence: CDR1 GTSNPN, CDR2 SVGIG (reference sequence). This CDR3 has 18 amino acids. V was pared by 1 base and J by 3 bases, with 14 bases of the junction left unmatched. The CDR3 protein is CAWSAQSRGGPGTDTQYF. For the CDR3, the DNA is TGTGCCTGGAGTGCCCAGTCGCGGGGGGGCCCGGGGACAGATACGCAGTATTTT.

This clone was seen only a few times. The chain is built from TRBV6-5 and TRBJ2-7; TRBD1 is a possible D gene (5 bases). This CDR3 has 12 residues. The V end lost 10 bases, the J end lost 0 bases, and 10 bases lay between the germline ends. Germline V CDR1 and CDR2: MNHEY, SVGAGI. The CDR3 DNA reads as TGTGCCACGACAGCTACCTCCTACGAGCAGTACTTC. This translates into CATTATSYEQYF.

Many counts were recorded for this clone. The genes are TRBV5-1 and TRBJ2-7, with D perhaps matching TRBD1 (5 bases). The V and J ends lost 4 bases and 0 bases respectively, with 11 bases between them. This CDR3 is 14 amino acids long. Per the germline V gene, CDR1 is SGHRS and CDR2 is YFSETQ. CDR3 protein: CASSQGSASYEQYF. The CDR3 bases are TGCGCCAGCAGCCAGGGTTCAGCCTCCTACGAGCAGTACTTC.

Many counts were recorded for this clone. This chain uses TRBV23-1 with TRBJ2-7; the D gene is possibly TRBD1 (6 bases). TRBV23-1 is an ORF, with its function uncertain. Trimming removed 5 bases from V and 3 bases from J, with 8 bases in between. The CDR3 is made up of 12 amino acids. The CDR3 reads CASSDRLYEQYV. As DNA, the CDR3 is TGCGCCAGCAGTGACAGGCTCTACGAGCAGTACGTC.

A few counts support this clone. Other DNA sequences in this sample translate to the same CDR3. The CDR3 bases are TGTGCCAGCTCACCTCCGGGGGAGGATACGCAGTATTTT. Amino acids: CASSPPGEDTQYF. This chain links TRBV18 with TRBJ2-3, with D perhaps TRBD2 (6 bases). V was cut by 3 bases and J by 6 bases, with 10 bases left in between. Germline V gives CDR1 KGHSH, CDR2 LQKENI. CDR3 length: 13 amino acids.

This clone was observed a few times. The chain couples TRBV28 to TRBJ2-7; no definite D call. The CDR3 covers 13 residues. CDR1 MDHEN and CDR2 SYDVKM come from the germline V gene. The CDR3 loop is CASSLSGRSSLDV. The CDR3 coding sequence is TGTGCCAGCAGTTTATCCGGGCGCAGTAGCTTGGACGTC.

Only a few counts were recorded for this clone. This rearrangement joins TRBV5-1 to TRBJ2-3, with 7 bases lining up with TRBD1. Trimming took 3 bases from V and 0 from J; bases not matched to a gene: 1. The germline CDR1 and CDR2 sequences are SGHRS and YFSETQ. The CDR3 runs 14 residues. The CDR3 bases are TGCGCCAGCAGCTCGACAGGGAGCACAGATACGCAGTATTTT. The encoded protein is CASSSTGSTDTQYF.

The chain employs TRBV25-1 and TRBJ1-4; D perhaps matches TRBD1 (6 bases). The CDR3 has 13 residues. V was cut by 3 bases and J by 8 bases, with 10 bases left in between. The germline V gene has CDR1 MGHDK and CDR2 SYGVNS. The CDR3, as DNA: TGTGCCAGCAGTGACAGGGGTGAAGAAAAACTGTTTTTT. Translating gives CASSDRGEEKLFF. Full variable domain (missing parts from reference TRBV25-1 and TRBJ1-4): EADIYQTPRYLVIGTGKKITLECSQTMGHDKMYWYQQDPGMELHLIHYSYGVNSTEKGDLSSESTVSRIRTEHFPLTLESARPSHTSQYLCASSDRGEEKLFFGSGTQLSVL.

This clone turned up a few times. The rearrangement joins TRBV7-2 to TRBJ2-7; 8 bases fit TRBD1. Germline trimming cut 5 bases from V and 5 bases from J; bases unmatched to any gene: 14. The CDR3 has 16 amino acids. Germline V lookup: CDR1 SGHTA, CDR2 FQGNSA. This CDR3 reads CASSPHPGQVVHEQYF. CDR3 nucleotides: TGTGCCAGCAGCCCTCACCCGGGACAGGTGGTACACGAGCAGTACTTC.

The rearrangement joins TRBV7-3 to TRBJ2-1; TRBD2 might be the D (5 bases). V lost 6 bases and J lost 2, with 14 bases in between. The CDR3 loop spans 15 amino acids. Germline V CDR1 and CDR2: SGHTA, FQGTGA. The CDR3 sequence is CASRPVREAYNEQFF. The CDR3, as DNA: TGTGCCAGCAGGCCCGTTCGGGAAGCCTACAATGAGCAGTTCTTC.

This clone came up a few times. V is TRBV4-2 and J is TRBJ1-3; 8 bases align to TRBD1. The germline gives CDR1 LGHNA, CDR2 YNFKEQ. V lost 0 bases and J lost 6; bases outside the gene matches: 10. The CDR3 totals 17 residues. CDR3 nucleotides: TGTGCCAGCAGCCAAGATAAAGTAACTCAGGGGGCAAACACCATATATTTT. It specifies CASSQDKVTQGANTIYF.

This clone has more than one count but fewer than ten. The J gene is TRBJ1-6, the V gene TRBV9, with D unclear. Germline loops: CDR1 SGDLS, CDR2 YYNGEE. The CDR3 consists of 16 residues. Trimming cost V 0 bases and J 8 bases, with 15 bases left between them. The chain's CDR3 is CASSVGAPGSDSPLHF. CDR3 nucleotides: TGTGCCAGCAGCGTAGGGGCTCCAGGTTCGGATTCACCCCTCCACTTT. Supplemented by reference TRBV9 and TRBJ1-6, the full variable domain reads DSGVTQTPKHLITATGQRVTLRCSPRSGDLSVYWYQQSLDQGLQFLIQYYNGEERAKGNILERFSAQQFPDLHSELNLSSLELGDSALYFCASSVGAPGSDSPLHFGNGTRLTVT.

The CDR3 bases are TGTGCCAGCAGCTTAAAGCGGCCGGGAAGCTCCTACGAGCAGTACGTC. This translates into CASSLKRPGSSYEQYV. The J gene is TRBJ2-7, the V gene TRBV7-2, with D perhaps matching TRBD2 (5 bases). Trimming shortened V by 2 bases and J by 0 bases, and 14 bases separated the two germline ends. Germline V CDR1 and CDR2: SGHTA, FQGNSA. The CDR3 runs 16 residues.

V usage is TRBV9 and J usage is TRBJ2-1; D may be TRBD2 (6 bases). V gave up 0 bases and J gave up 0 bases, with 10 bases separating them. CDR3 length equals 16 residues. From germline, CDR1 is SGDLS and CDR2 YYNGEE. Here the CDR3 reads CASSVVAGSSYNEQFF. The DNA of the CDR3 is TGTGCCAGCAGCGTAGTGGCGGGAAGCTCCTACAATGAGCAGTTCTTC.